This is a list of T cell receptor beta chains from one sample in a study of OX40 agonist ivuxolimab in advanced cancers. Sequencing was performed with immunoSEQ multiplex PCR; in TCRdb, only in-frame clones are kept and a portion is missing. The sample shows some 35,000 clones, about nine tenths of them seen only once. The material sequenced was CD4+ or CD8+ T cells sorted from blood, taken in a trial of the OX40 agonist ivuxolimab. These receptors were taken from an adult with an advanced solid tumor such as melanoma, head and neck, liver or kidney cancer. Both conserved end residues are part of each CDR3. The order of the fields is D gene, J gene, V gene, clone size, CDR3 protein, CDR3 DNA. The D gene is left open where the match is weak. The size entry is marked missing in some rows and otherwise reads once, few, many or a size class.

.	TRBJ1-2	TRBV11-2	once	CASSLEGLNYGYTF	TGTGCCAGCAGCTTAGAGGGCCTTAACTATGGCTACACCTTC
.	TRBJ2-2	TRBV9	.	CASSPQLGANTGELFF	TGTGCCAGCAGCCCCCAGCTAGGGGCGAACACCGGGGAGCTGTTTTTT
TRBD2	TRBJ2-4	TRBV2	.	CASSVTGLKNIQYF	TGTGCCAGCAGCGTTACGGGACTAAAAAACATTCAGTACTTC
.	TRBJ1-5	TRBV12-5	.	CASGPNRDGRNQPQHF	TGTGCTAGTGGTCCTAACCGGGACGGACGAAATCAGCCCCAGCATTTT
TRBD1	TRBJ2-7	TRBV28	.	CASRGTGGFSEQYF	TGTGCCAGCAGGGGGACAGGGGGCTTCTCCGAGCAGTACTTC
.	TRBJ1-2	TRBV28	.	CASSWTESFWGYTF	TGTGCCAGCAGTTGGACGGAATCCTTTTGGGGCTACACCTTC
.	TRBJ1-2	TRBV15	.	CATSRADPRNGYTF	TGTGCCACCAGCAGAGCCGACCCCCGGAATGGCTACACCTTC
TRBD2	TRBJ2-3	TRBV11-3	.	CASSRTSGRPDTQYF	TGTGCCAGCAGCCGGACTAGCGGGAGACCAGATACGCAGTATTTT
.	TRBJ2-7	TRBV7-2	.	CASSFANGPYEQYF	TGTGCCAGCAGCTTCGCAAATGGTCCCTACGAGCAGTACTTC
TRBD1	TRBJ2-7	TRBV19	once	CASRPGGGRQGALDEQYF	TGTGCCAGTAGGCCAGGGGGGGGTAGACAGGGGGCCCTGGACGAGCAGTACTTC
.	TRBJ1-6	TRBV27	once	CASSPGEAYNSPLHF	TGTGCCAGCAGTCCAGGGGAGGCCTATAATTCACCCCTCCACTTT
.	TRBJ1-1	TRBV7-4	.	CASSPPPRGWTEAFF	TGTGCCAGCAGCCCCCCTCCGAGGGGCTGGACTGAAGCTTTCTTT
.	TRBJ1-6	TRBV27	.	CASSFLSTAGSPLHF	TGTGCCAGCAGTTTTCTAAGTACAGCAGGATCACCCCTCCACTTT
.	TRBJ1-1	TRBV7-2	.	CASILNRENTEAFF	TGTGCCAGCATTCTAAACAGGGAGAACACTGAAGCTTTCTTT
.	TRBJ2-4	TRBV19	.	CASSMWGAERNIQYF	TGTGCCAGTAGTATGTGGGGGGCAGAAAGAAACATTCAGTACTTC
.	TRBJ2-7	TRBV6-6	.	CASRAGGSGYEQYF	TGTGCCAGCAGGGCTGGGGGGAGTGGCTACGAGCAGTACTTC
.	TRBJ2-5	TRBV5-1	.	CASSLVAGEETQYF	TGCGCCAGCAGCTTGGTCGCTGGGGAGGAGACCCAGTACTTC
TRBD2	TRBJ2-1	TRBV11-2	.	CATQGLAGVYNEQFF	TGTGCCACCCAGGGACTAGCGGGAGTCTACAATGAGCAGTTCTTC
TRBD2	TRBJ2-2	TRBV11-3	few	CASSQGGGTANTGELFF	TGTGCCAGCAGCCAGGGCGGGGGGACTGCGAACACCGGGGAGCTGTTTTTT
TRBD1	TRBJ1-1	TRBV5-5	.	CASSLAGTGNTEAFF	TGTGCCAGCAGCTTGGCCGGGACAGGGAACACTGAAGCTTTCTTT
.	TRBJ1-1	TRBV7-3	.	CASSLGPSGAEAFF	TGTGCCAGCAGCTTAGGGCCGTCGGGGGCTGAAGCTTTCTTT
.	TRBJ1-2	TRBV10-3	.	CAISESPPPRQALGYTF	TGTGCCATCAGTGAGTCTCCCCCCCCACGACAGGCATTAGGCTACACCTTC
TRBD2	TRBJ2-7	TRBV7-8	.	CASSLDSGTSGYEQYF	TGTGCCAGCAGCTTAGATTCCGGGACTAGCGGGTACGAGCAGTACTTC
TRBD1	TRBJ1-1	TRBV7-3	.	CASSLDRGRGTEAFF	TGTGCCAGCAGCCTCGACAGGGGGCGCGGAACTGAAGCTTTCTTT
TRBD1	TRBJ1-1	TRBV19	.	CASSIRTGGTPRAFF	TGTGCCAGTAGTATCCGGACAGGGGGCACCCCCCGCGCTTTCTTT
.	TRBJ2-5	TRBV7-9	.	CASSFGQETQYF	TGTGCCAGCAGCTTTGGGCAAGAGACCCAGTACTTC
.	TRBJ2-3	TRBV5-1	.	CASSLTQSTDTQYF	TGCGCCAGCAGCTTGACCCAGAGCACAGATACGCAGTATTTT
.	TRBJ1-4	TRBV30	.	CAWSAIWPINEKLFF	TGTGCCTGGAGTGCCATTTGGCCCATTAATGAAAAACTGTTTTTT
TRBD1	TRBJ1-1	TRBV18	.	CASSPLTGQGDTEAFF	TGTGCCAGCTCACCACTCACCGGACAGGGGGACACTGAAGCTTTCTTT
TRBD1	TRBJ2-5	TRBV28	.	CASSLRDRKGTQYF	TGTGCCAGCAGCCTCCGGGACAGAAAAGGGACCCAGTACTTC
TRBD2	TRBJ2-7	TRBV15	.	CATSRDTSGRYEQYF	TGTGCCACCAGCAGAGATACTAGCGGGAGGTACGAGCAGTACTTC
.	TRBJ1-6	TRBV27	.	CASSLSGTVVPLHF	TGTGCCAGCAGTTTATCCGGGACGGTCGTGCCCCTCCACTTT
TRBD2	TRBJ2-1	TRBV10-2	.	CASSRTSGSYNEQFF	TGCGCCAGCAGTCGGACTAGCGGGAGCTACAATGAGCAGTTCTTC
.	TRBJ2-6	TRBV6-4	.	CASSEYSRTGANVLTF	TGTGCCAGCAGTGAATACTCACGGACTGGGGCCAACGTCCTGACTTTC
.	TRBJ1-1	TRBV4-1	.	CASSQGLQRGTEAFF	TGCGCCAGCAGCCAAGGGCTCCAGAGGGGCACTGAAGCTTTCTTT
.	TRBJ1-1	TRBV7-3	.	CASSSLQGPNTEAFF	TGTGCCAGCAGCTCTTTACAGGGACCGAACACTGAAGCTTTCTTT
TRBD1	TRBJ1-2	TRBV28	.	CASSRQGNYGYTF	TGTGCCAGCAGTCGACAGGGTAACTATGGCTACACCTTC
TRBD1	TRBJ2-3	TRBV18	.	CASYDRASTDTQYF	TGTGCCAGCTATGACAGGGCCTCCACAGATACGCAGTATTTT
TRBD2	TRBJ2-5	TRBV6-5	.	CASSLVGRAAETQYF	TGTGCCAGCAGTCTCGTCGGGAGGGCTGCAGAGACCCAGTACTTC
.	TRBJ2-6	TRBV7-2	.	CASHRGAGANVLTF	TGTGCCAGCCACCGGGGCGCTGGGGCCAACGTCCTGACTTTC